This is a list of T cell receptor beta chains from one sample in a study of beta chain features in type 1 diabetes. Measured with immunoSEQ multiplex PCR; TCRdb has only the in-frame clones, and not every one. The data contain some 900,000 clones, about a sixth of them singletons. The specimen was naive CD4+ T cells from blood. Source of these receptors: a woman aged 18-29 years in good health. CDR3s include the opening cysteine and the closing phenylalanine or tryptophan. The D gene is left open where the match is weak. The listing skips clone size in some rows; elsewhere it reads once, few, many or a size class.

TGTGCCAGCAGCGTAGTACCTACCTCCTACGAGCAGTACTTC CASSVVPTSYEQYF TRBJ2-7 NA NA TRBV9
TGCAGTGCTAGGCCCAAGGGCGAGCAGTACTTC CSARPKGEQYF TRBJ2-7 NA NA TRBV20-1
TGTGCCAGCAGCTACAGCGGGATAGTGGCCGGGGAGCTGTTTTTT CASSYSGIVAGELFF TRBJ2-2 TRBD2 NA TRBV28
TGTGCCAGCAGCTCCTACGACCCCCGACAGGGAAACACCATATATTTT CASSSYDPRQGNTIYF TRBJ1-3 NA NA TRBV7-9
TGTGCCAGCGCCCGGGACAGGGGGTTCCGGAACTATGGCTACACCTTC CASARDRGFRNYGYTF TRBJ1-2 TRBD1 few TRBV2
TGTGCCAGCAGTTATCGGCCCCTTAATGAAAAACTGTTTTTT CASSYRPLNEKLFF TRBJ1-4 NA NA TRBV6-5
TGTGCCAGCAGCTTAAGGCGGGATGGGACCGGGGAGCTGTTTTTT CASSLRRDGTGELFF TRBJ2-2 NA few TRBV7-8
TGCGCCAGCAGCTATGGGGTCCTCGGGACCGGGGAGCTGTTTTTT CASSYGVLGTGELFF TRBJ2-2 NA few TRBV5-1
TGTGCCAGCAGCCTCGGAGGTAGCACTGAAGCTTTCTTT CASSLGGSTEAFF TRBJ1-1 NA NA TRBV7-3
TGTGCCAGCAGCCTTATTGGTGCACGCTCCTACGAGCAGTACTTC CASSLIGARSYEQYF TRBJ2-7 NA NA TRBV28